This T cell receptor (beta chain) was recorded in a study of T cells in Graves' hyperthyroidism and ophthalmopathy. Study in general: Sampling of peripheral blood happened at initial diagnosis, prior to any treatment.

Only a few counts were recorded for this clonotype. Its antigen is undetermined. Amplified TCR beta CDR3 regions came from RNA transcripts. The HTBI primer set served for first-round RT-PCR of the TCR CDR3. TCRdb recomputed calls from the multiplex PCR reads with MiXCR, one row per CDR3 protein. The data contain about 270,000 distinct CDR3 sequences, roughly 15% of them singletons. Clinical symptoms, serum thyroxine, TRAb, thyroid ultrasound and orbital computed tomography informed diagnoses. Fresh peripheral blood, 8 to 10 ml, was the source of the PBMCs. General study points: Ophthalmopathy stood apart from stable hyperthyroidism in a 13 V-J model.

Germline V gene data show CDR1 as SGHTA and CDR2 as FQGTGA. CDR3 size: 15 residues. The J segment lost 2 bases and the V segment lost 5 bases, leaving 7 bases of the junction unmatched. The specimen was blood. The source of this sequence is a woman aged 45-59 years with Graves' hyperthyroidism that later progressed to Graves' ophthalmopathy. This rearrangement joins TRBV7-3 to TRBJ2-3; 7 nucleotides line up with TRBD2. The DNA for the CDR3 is TGTGCCAGCAGCCGGGGGGTGGTAGACACAGATACGCAGTATTTT. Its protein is CASSRGVVDTDTQYF.